The present entry profiles one T cell receptor beta chain with its context. These data originate in a study of T cells in Graves' hyperthyroidism and ophthalmopathy. V lost 6 bases to trimming and J lost 3 bases, with 11 bases between them. This CDR3 spans 13 amino acids. Regions amplified from RNA transcripts were the TCR beta CDR3 regions. During a first-round RT-PCR of the TCR CDR3, the HTBI primer set was used. One entry per CDR3 protein, called by TCRdb with MiXCR from the multiplex PCR reads. This table has some 250,000 distinct CDR3 sequences, more than 14% appearing once. Patients aged 18 to 65 had newly diagnosed hyperthyroidism that had lasted under 2 months.

The source material was blood. This sequence was found in a middle-aged woman with Graves' hyperthyroidism that later progressed to Graves' ophthalmopathy. The V call is TRBV12-3 or TRBV12-4, the J call TRBJ1-1; D remains ambiguous. The CDR3 sequence: CASSLRLDTEAFF. The DNA of the CDR3 is TGTGCCAGCAGCCTAAGGTTGGACACTGAAGCTTTCTTT.